Presented here are 5 T cell receptor beta chains from one specimen sequenced in a study of cytomegalovirus exposure and HLA in healthy donors. Amplification used 60 Vbeta primers and 13 Jbeta primers. The protocol was immunoSEQ multiplex PCR, while the TCRdb copy is restricted to in-frame clones and leaves out a portion. In the table there are approximately 130,000 clones, approximately 80% of which are singletons. Sequencing was done on a sample of PBMCs. The receptor source for this set is a boy aged 2 to 10 in good health and CMV-seronegative.

This chain connects TRBV2 to TRBJ2-3, with 8 bases lining up with TRBD2. In germline, CDR1 is SNHLY, CDR2 FYNNEI. The junction had 6 bases not matched to a gene; V was cut back by 0 bases and J by 4 bases. The CDR3 sequence is 16 residues long. The CDR3 bases are TGTGCCAGCAGTGAAGCATACGGTAGCGGGGCAGATACGCAGTATTTT. This encodes CASSEAYGSGADTQYF.

The chain recombines TRBV19 with TRBJ1-6; the match to TRBD1 covers 12 bases. The CDR3 extends over 14 amino acids. Germline CDR1 reads LNHDA; CDR2 reads SQIVND (reference sequence). V lost 10 bases and J lost 7; bases outside the gene matches: 5. The CDR3 spells CATRDRGQNSPLHF. CDR3 sequence (DNA): TGTGCCACCAGGGACAGGGGGCAAAATTCACCCCTCCACTTT.

This clone has more than one count but fewer than ten. The chain recombines TRBV11-2 with TRBJ2-3; a possible D gene is TRBD1 (6 bases). Germline lookup yields CDR1 SGHAT and CDR2 FQNNGV. Trimming left V 6 bases short and J 2 bases short, with 15 bases between. The CDR3 covers 15 residues. The CDR3 DNA reads as TGTGCCAGCAGTCGGACAGACCCGTCCACAGATACGCAGTATTTT. This gives the protein CASSRTDPSTDTQYF.

The chain recombines TRBV4-2 with TRBJ1-1; D possibly corresponds to TRBD1 (6 bases). This CDR3 has 14 amino acids. Trimming stripped 4 bases from V and 3 bases from J, with 12 bases between. Per germline, CDR1 LGHNA and CDR2 YNFKEQ. In DNA form, the CDR3 reads TGTGCCAGCAGCCCCAGGGGCCTCGACACTGAAGCTTTCTTT. Translating it yields CASSPRGLDTEAFF.

This chain uses TRBV6-7 with TRBJ2-1, with 9 bases matching TRBD2. TRBV6-7 is reported as an ORF; its role is uncertain. J lost 3 bases, V lost 0 bases, and 15 bases had no gene match. The CDR3 sequence is 20 residues long. CDR3 sequence: CASSYSIGGRAETLYNEQFF. Written as DNA, the CDR3 is TGTGCCAGCAGTTACTCGATCGGCGGGAGGGCCGAGACCCTCTACAATGAGCAGTTCTTC.